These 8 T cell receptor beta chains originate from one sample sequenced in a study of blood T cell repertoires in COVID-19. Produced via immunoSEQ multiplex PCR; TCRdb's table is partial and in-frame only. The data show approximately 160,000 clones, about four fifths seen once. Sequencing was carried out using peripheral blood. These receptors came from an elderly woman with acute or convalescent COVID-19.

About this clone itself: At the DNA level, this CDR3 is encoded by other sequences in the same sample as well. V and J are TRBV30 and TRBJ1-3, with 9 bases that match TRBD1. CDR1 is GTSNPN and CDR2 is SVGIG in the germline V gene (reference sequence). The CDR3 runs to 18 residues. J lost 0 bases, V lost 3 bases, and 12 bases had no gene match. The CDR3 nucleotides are TGTGCCTGGAGCCGAAATCCGGGACAGGGCTACTCTGGAAACACCATATATTTT. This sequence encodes CAWSRNPGQGYSGNTIYF.

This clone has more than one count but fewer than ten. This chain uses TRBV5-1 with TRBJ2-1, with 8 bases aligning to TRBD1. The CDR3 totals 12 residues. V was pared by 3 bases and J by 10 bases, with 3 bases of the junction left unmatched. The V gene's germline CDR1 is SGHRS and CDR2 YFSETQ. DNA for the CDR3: TGCGCCAGCAGCTGGACAGGGAAAGAGCAGTTCTTC. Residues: CASSWTGKEQFF.

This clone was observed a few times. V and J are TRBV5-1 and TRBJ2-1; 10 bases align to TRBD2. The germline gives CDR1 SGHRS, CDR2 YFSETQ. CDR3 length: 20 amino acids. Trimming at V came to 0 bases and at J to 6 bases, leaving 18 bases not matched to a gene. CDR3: CASSLAPGLALSGRANEQFF. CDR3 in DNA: TGCGCCAGCAGCTTGGCTCCAGGACTAGCCTTGAGCGGGAGGGCCAATGAGCAGTTCTTC.

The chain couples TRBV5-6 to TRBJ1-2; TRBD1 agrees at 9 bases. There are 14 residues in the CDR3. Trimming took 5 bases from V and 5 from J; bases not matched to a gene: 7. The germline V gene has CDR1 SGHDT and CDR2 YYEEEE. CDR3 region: CASRIQGARYGYTF. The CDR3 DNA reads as TGTGCCAGCAGGATACAGGGGGCCAGATATGGCTACACCTTC.

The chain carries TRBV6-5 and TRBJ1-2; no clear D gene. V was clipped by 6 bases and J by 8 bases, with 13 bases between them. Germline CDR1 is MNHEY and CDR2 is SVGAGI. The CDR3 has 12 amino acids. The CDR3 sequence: CASSPGLGGYTF. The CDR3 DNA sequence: TGTGCCAGCAGCCCAGGCTTGGGCGGCTACACCTTC.

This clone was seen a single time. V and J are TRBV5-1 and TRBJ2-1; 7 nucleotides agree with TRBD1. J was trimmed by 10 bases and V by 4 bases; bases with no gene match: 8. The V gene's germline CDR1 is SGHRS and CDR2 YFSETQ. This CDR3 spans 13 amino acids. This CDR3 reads CASSKQGVVEQFF. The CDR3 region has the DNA TGCGCCAGCAGCAAGCAGGGGGTCGTGGAGCAGTTCTTC.

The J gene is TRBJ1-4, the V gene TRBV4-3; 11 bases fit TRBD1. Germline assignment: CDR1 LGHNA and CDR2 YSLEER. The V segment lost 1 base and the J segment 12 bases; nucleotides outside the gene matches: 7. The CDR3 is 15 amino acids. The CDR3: CASSQGTGGRIQLFF. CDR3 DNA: TGCGCCAGCAGCCAAGGGACAGGGGGCCGAATACAACTGTTTTTT.

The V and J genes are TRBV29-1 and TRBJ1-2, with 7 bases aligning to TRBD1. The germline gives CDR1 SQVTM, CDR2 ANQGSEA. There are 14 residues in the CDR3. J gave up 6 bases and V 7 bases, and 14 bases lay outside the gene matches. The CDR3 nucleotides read TGCAGCGCCGGGACAGTGGCGTCCTCTGATGGCTACACCTTC. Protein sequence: CSAGTVASSDGYTF.